This section outlines one T cell receptor beta chain sequence together with its context. This entry is derived from a study of long-term antiretroviral therapy in people with HIV. This was the immunoSEQ v3.0 assay at survey level. Data came from immunoSEQ multiplex PCR; TCRdb stores just in-frame clones and leaves some out. The repertoire holds around 16,000 clones, with roughly 80% as singletons. The CDR3 runs 12 residues. Trimming stripped 5 bases from V and 1 base from J, with 5 bases between. Looked up from germline, CDR1 is LNHDA and CDR2 is SQIVND (reference sequence). Treatment locations for all participants with HIV were in the United States.

This chain uses TRBV19 with TRBJ1-1, with D uncertain. This clonotype was sampled from a man aged 30-40 years with HIV. Sequences were derived from unsorted PBMCs, sampled less than 1.3 years before starting antiretroviral therapy. The CDR3 reads CASSWWNTEAFF. CDR3 sequence (DNA): TGTGCCAGTAGTTGGTGGAACACTGAAGCTTTCTTT.